Here is one T cell receptor beta chain with its context. Its recognized antigen is unknown. No base quality values were provided; no much bigger clone lies one nucleotide off. The data were taken from a study of T-cell memory formation after mild COVID-19 (dated by TCRdb to the early 2020s). Describing the broader study: TCR sequence clusters from the two donors were largely donor specific. Longitudinal TCRalpha and TCRbeta repertoire sequencing tracked T-cell clones expanding and contracting after mild COVID-19 in two donors. Two young, previously healthy adult volunteers, one female and one male, were included in the cohort.

CDR1 ENHRY and CDR2 SYGVKD are derived from the germline V gene. Cut back by 3 bases and 2 bases, the V and J ends lie 2 bases apart. The CDR3 measures 11 amino acids from cysteine to phenylalanine. CDR3 DNA is the only sequence kept; it has 33 bases, read in frame from the first base. The run used an Illumina NovaSeq 6000. TCRalpha and TCRbeta cDNA libraries were constructed by 5'RACE with constant-segment primers, with sample barcodes and unique molecular identifiers being introduced. Trizol reagent was used to extract RNA from every sample. Library amplification was performed in two PCR steps, and a second sample barcode and Illumina TruSeq adapters were introduced in the second step. The libraries were sequenced on an Illumina NovaSeq using 2 x 150 bp paired-end reads. In the paper's pipeline: With migec v1.2.7, reads were demultiplexed and then collapsed into UMI-guided consensus sequences. Using mixcr v2.1.11, the UMI consensuses were aligned to TRA and TRB V and J templates and assembled into clonotypes. Clonotypes were classified as expanded or contracted when called significant by both edgeR and NoisET, with noise models trained on biological replicates. edgeR calls used a false discovery rate-adjusted p below 0.01 and a log2 fold-change threshold of 1. PCA with hierarchical clustering of max-normalized trajectories of the 1000 most abundant clonotypes was used as exploratory dynamics analysis. Separately sequenced CD4+ and CD8+ repertoires were used to assign a CD4 or CD8 phenotype to each responding clone. The public reads were reprocessed in TCRdb via fastp at Q25 and MiXCR, keeping in-frame beta chains. Each entry is one CDR3 protein sequence, shown with its most common DNA and genes. TCRdb, not the original authors, processed these V and J calls. Here the sample has roughly 170,000 distinct CDR3 sequences; 15% to 20% occur a single time. More than 3% of the sample comes from the top ten.

Ficoll-Paque density gradient centrifugation was used to isolate PBMCs. Study-level results and caveats: Only two mild cases were covered in the study, and larger cohorts including severe cases with pre-infection samples were considered necessary. Some responding clones were detected in pre-infection memory, suggesting pre-existing cross-reactive memory T cells joined the SARS-CoV-2 response. Contracting CD4+ clones appeared mostly in the CM and EM memory subsets, whereas CD8+ clones were enriched in EMRA. SARS-CoV-2 specificity was not confirmed for the second-wave clones peaking on day 37. Clones contracting from day 15 to 85 had balanced CD4/CD8 phenotypes, while a second wave expanding from day 15 to 37 was biased towards CD4+.

The specimen was PBMCs or a T cell subset sorted from them (not recorded which). This TCR was sampled from a man aged 18 to 29 who had mild COVID-19 (a few samples of this study predate the infection). The sample titles of this study are shuffled in the database, so cell type and time point are left out; the donor was told from shared clones. The chain is encoded by TRBV10-3 joined to TRBJ2-7; confidence is insufficient to name the D gene. The DNA sequence follows: TGTGCCATCAGTGACACCTACGAGCAGTACTTC. This translates into CAISDTYEQYF.